The 3 T cell receptor beta chains below were found in one sample sequenced in a study of CD8+ T cells in alopecia areata. cDNA prepared by RNA extraction and subsequent reverse transcription served as the template for sequencing. Only in-frame clones appear in the TCRdb table, and some are missing; sequencing was by immunoSEQ multiplex PCR. The sample yields around 140,000 clones, around 51% seen once. The sample here was CD4+ T cells sorted from blood, taken at week 0. These receptors came from a human donor with alopecia areata.

This clone was recorded a few times. The V gene is TRBV29-1, the J gene TRBJ2-1; a possible D gene is TRBD2 (5 bases). The V end was cut by 4 bases, the J end by 3 bases, with 16 bases between. CDR3 length: 15 residues. Germline lookup yields CDR1 SQVTM and CDR2 ANQGSEA. The CDR3 sequence: CSVALRGSSYNEQFF. The CDR3 nucleotides are TGCAGCGTTGCGCTCCGTGGGAGTAGCTACAATGAGCAGTTCTTC.

The genes are TRBV7-2 and TRBJ2-5, with D perhaps TRBD2 (5 bases). Germline V CDR1 and CDR2: SGHTA, FQGNSA. The germline V and J ends were trimmed by 2 bases and 5 bases, with 6 bases remaining between them. The CDR3 spans 12 residues. The CDR3 is CASSLQRETQYF. DNA of the CDR3: TGTGCCAGCAGCTTACAGCGGGAGACCCAGTACTTC.

The J gene is TRBJ1-3, the V gene TRBV7-9, with D perhaps matching TRBD1 (6 bases). This CDR3 has 17 amino acids. Trimming took 5 bases from V and 2 from J, leaving 19 bases between them. Looked up from germline, CDR1 is SEHNR and CDR2 is FQNEAQ (reference sequence). The CDR3 region is CASSPKSGPGAGNTIYF. The CDR3 DNA reads as TGTGCCAGCAGCCCGAAATCGGGCCCAGGGGCTGGAAACACCATATATTTT.